One and the same sample provided the 21 T cell receptor beta chains below, sequenced in a study of blood T cell repertoires in COVID-19. Assay: immunoSEQ multiplex PCR; the TCRdb copy retains only in-frame clones and omits some. The repertoire holds approximately 300,000 clones, with more than 75% as singletons. Sequencing input: PBMCs or T cells enriched from blood (not recorded which). The receptors originated from a young woman who had recovered from COVID-19.

This clone was recorded a few times. This chain uses TRBV11-3 with TRBJ2-7, with D perhaps matching TRBD1 (5 bases). CDR1 is SGHNT and CDR2 is YENEEA in the germline V gene. This CDR3 region has 12 residues. V lost 7 bases and J 4 bases, leaving 11 bases between the germline ends. The CDR3 nucleotides are TGTGCCAGCAACACCCAGGGTTACGAGCAGTACTTC. Translating it yields CASNTQGYEQYF.

The rearrangement links TRBV6-2 or TRBV6-3 to TRBJ2-7, with 8 bases lining up with TRBD2. The junction had 9 bases not matched to a gene; V was cut back by 2 bases and J by 0 bases. Germline lookup yields CDR1 MNHEY and CDR2 SVGEGT. The CDR3 runs 17 residues. CDR3 region: CASSYPTRGRSSYEQYF. The CDR3 coding sequence is TGTGCCAGCAGTTACCCAACTCGCGGGAGGAGCTCCTACGAGCAGTACTTC.

The chain carries TRBV20-1 and TRBJ1-1; 8 bases fit TRBD1. Germline V lookup: CDR1 DFQATT, CDR2 SNEGSKA (reference sequence). The CDR3 spans 13 residues. V lost 3 bases, J lost 3 bases, and 3 bases stayed unmatched. CDR3 in amino acids: CSASYRGDTEAFF. CDR3 nucleotide sequence: TGCAGTGCTAGTTACAGGGGGGACACTGAAGCTTTCTTT.

This rearrangement joins TRBV3-1 (or the pseudogene TRBV3-2) to TRBJ2-7, with 13 bases aligning to TRBD2. After removal of 0 bases from V and 5 bases from J, the junction contained 7 bases not matched to a gene. CDR3 size: 17 residues. CDR1 is LGHDT, CDR2 YNNKEL, per germline (reference sequence). CDR3 sequence reads: CASSQDLLAGGPNEQYF. The CDR3 DNA follows: TGTGCCAGCAGCCAAGACCTACTAGCGGGAGGGCCAAACGAGCAGTACTTC.

The chain recombines TRBV30 with TRBJ1-1; no reliable D call. V shed 5 bases and J shed 0 bases, with 10 bases lying between them. Germline assignment: CDR1 GTSNPN and CDR2 SVGIG (reference sequence). The CDR3 has 13 amino acids. CDR3 in DNA: TGTGCCTGGGGTGCGGAGATGAACACTGAAGCTTTCTTT. It specifies CAWGAEMNTEAFF.

The chain couples TRBV11-2 to TRBJ2-5, with TRBD2 identical over 8 bases. The V and J ends lost 1 base and 5 bases, in that order; junction bases with no gene match: 6. The CDR3 totals 15 residues. Germline values: CDR1 SGHAT, CDR2 FQNNGV. The CDR3 reads CASSLAGGRTETQYF. The CDR3 DNA reads TGTGCCAGCAGCTTAGCGGGGGGGCGTACGGAGACCCAGTACTTC.

The rearrangement uses TRBV28 and TRBJ1-5; weak D call: TRBD1 (6 bases). The V and J ends lost 5 bases and 0 bases respectively, with 11 bases between them. CDR1 and CDR2 (germline): MDHEN, SYDVKM. CDR3 length: 15 residues. Written as DNA, the CDR3 is TGTGCCAGCAGTATGACAGGTGCTAGCAATCAGCCCCAGCATTTT. Its translation: CASSMTGASNQPQHF.

The chain links TRBV11-3 to TRBJ2-1; 7 bases are shared with TRBD1. The CDR3 totals 13 residues. Germline loops: CDR1 SGHNT, CDR2 YENEEA. V dropped 5 bases and J dropped 7; count of bases not matched to a gene: 5. The CDR3 nucleotides are TGTGCCAGCAGCCAGGGACAGTGGAATGAGCAGTTCTTC. Its translation: CASSQGQWNEQFF. The variable domain in full, with the rest retrieved from reference TRBV11-3 and TRBJ2-1, is EAGVVQSPRYKIIEKKQPVAFWCNPISGHNTLYWYLQNLGQGPELLIRYENEEAVDDSQLPKDRFSAERLKGVDSTLKIQPAELGDSAVYLCASSQGQWNEQFFGPGTRLTVL.

This chain joins TRBV11-3 and TRBJ2-5, with D possibly being TRBD2 (6 bases). The germline V and J ends were trimmed by 6 bases and 5 bases, with 16 bases remaining between them. The CDR3 loop spans 14 amino acids. The germline V gene has CDR1 SGHNT and CDR2 YENEEA. The CDR3 protein is CASSHGGPGETQYF. The CDR3, as DNA: TGTGCCAGCAGTCACGGAGGGCCGGGGGAGACCCAGTACTTC.

The gene calls are TRBV16 and TRBJ2-2; 8 bases agree with TRBD1. The CDR3 totals 18 residues. V lost 0 bases, J lost 0 bases, and 6 bases stayed unmatched. Looked up from germline, CDR1 is KGHSY and CDR2 is FQNENV. The CDR3 region is CASSQSKDRASNTGELFF. CDR3 in DNA: TGTGCCAGCAGCCAATCGAAGGACAGGGCTTCGAACACCGGGGAGCTGTTTTTT.

This clone was counted between two and nine times. Different DNA sequences within this sample yield the same CDR3. V is TRBV9 and J is TRBJ2-3; 12 nucleotides match TRBD2. The V and J ends lost 0 bases and 2 bases, in that order; junction bases with no gene match: 1. The CDR3 has 16 residues. The V gene's germline CDR1 is SGDLS and CDR2 YYNGEE. The CDR3 here is CASSVASGGDTDTQYF. The CDR3 DNA sequence: TGTGCCAGCAGCGTAGCTAGCGGGGGGGACACAGATACGCAGTATTTT.

The rearrangement joins TRBV27 to TRBJ2-1; D gene uncertain. The CDR3 runs 13 residues. The germline V and J ends were trimmed by 6 bases and 5 bases, with 11 bases remaining between them. The germline gives CDR1 MNHEY, CDR2 SMNVEV (reference sequence). Here the CDR3 reads CASSGSLNNEQFF. In DNA, the CDR3 is TGTGCCAGCAGCGGGTCTTTAAACAATGAGCAGTTCTTC.

The chain links TRBV16 to TRBJ2-4, with a weak D call TRBD2 (6 bases). V shed 2 bases and J shed 1 base, with 12 bases lying between them. The CDR3 is made up of 16 amino acids. Germline V gene sequence: CDR1 KGHSY, CDR2 FQNENV. This CDR3 is CASSQGGNQAKNIQYF. DNA for the CDR3: TGTGCCAGCAGCCAAGGGGGGAATCAGGCCAAAAACATTCAGTACTTC.

This clone has a single count. The chain recombines TRBV28 with TRBJ2-7; 10 nucleotides align to TRBD1. Trimming cost V 7 bases and J 5 bases; bases outside gene matches: 8. Germline V gene sequence: CDR1 MDHEN, CDR2 SYDVKM. The CDR3 spans 14 residues. The CDR3 DNA reads TGTGCCAGCAATCGACAGGGGGCGCTAGACGAGCAGTACTTC. Protein sequence: CASNRQGALDEQYF.

V usage is TRBV19 and J usage is TRBJ2-2; no firm D call. With 1 base removed from V and 0 bases from J, the gap between germline ends came to 9 bases. Germline CDR1 reads LNHDA; CDR2 reads SQIVND (reference sequence). The CDR3 has 16 residues. CDR3 region: CASSIGGRSNTGELFF. The CDR3 region has the DNA TGTGCCAGTAGTATAGGTGGCAGGTCGAACACCGGGGAGCTGTTTTTT.

CDR3 sequence: CASSPGGSSNQPQHF. CDR3 sequence (DNA): TGTGCCAGCTCACCGGGGGGGAGCAGCAATCAGCCCCAGCATTTT. J is TRBJ1-5 and V is TRBV18; the D gene is possibly TRBD1 (5 bases). CDR1 is KGHSH and CDR2 is LQKENI in the germline V gene. Between the trimmed V and J ends, which lost 3 bases and 1 base, there was a span of 10 bases. This CDR3 spans 15 amino acids.

The rearrangement joins TRBV7-9 to TRBJ1-2; TRBD1 agrees at 8 bases. Germline CDR1 and CDR2: SEHNR and FQNEAQ (reference sequence). The CDR3 covers 16 residues. V lost 7 bases to trimming and J lost 8 bases; unmatched junction nucleotides: 18. This CDR3 is CASTPPGQGFLWGYTF. In DNA, the CDR3 is TGTGCCAGCACCCCCCCTGGACAGGGCTTCCTATGGGGCTACACCTTC.

This chain connects TRBV29-1 to TRBJ2-3, with D perhaps TRBD2 (6 bases). V was cut by 0 bases and J by 0 bases, with 10 bases left in between. This CDR3 spans 15 amino acids. Per germline, CDR1 SQVTM and CDR2 ANQGSEA. The DNA for the CDR3 is TGCAGCGTTGAAGATTCCCTAGCGAGCACAGATACGCAGTATTTT. Amino acids: CSVEDSLASTDTQYF.

The chain has TRBV7-2 and TRBJ2-5; D may be TRBD2 (6 bases). Germline V lookup: CDR1 SGHTA, CDR2 FQGNSA. The CDR3 loop spans 15 amino acids. The V end was cut by 1 base, the J end by 5 bases, with 14 bases between. CDR3 sequence: CASSLVFGGRETQYF. The CDR3 DNA reads TGTGCCAGCAGCTTAGTTTTTGGAGGGCGGGAGACCCAGTACTTC.

The CDR3 reads CASSQDQGVVYGYTF. The CDR3 nucleotides are TGCGCCAGCAGCCAAGATCAGGGGGTCGTTTATGGCTACACCTTC. This chain connects TRBV4-3 to TRBJ1-2, with TRBD1 matching 7 bases. The junction had 6 bases not matched to a gene; V was cut back by 0 bases and J by 5 bases. CDR3 length: 15 amino acids. CDR1 is LGHNA, CDR2 YSLEER, per germline.

The rearrangement uses TRBV5-1 and TRBJ2-1; tentative D call: TRBD2 (6 bases). V was pared by 3 bases and J by 4 bases, with 11 bases between. The CDR3 spans 14 residues. Germline CDR1 and CDR2: SGHRS and YFSETQ. The CDR3 nucleotides are TGCGCCAGCAGCTCCGGGACTTCATACAATGAGCAGTTCTTC. It yields the protein CASSSGTSYNEQFF.